Presented here are 28 T cell receptor beta chains from one specimen sequenced in a study of shared clonotypes between healthy human individuals. The table came from immunoSEQ multiplex PCR; TCRdb's copy has only in-frame clones and leaves some out. Here the sample spans hundreds of thousands of clones, around 78% being singletons. Sequencing was done on a sample of PBMCs. These receptors were taken from a middle-aged woman in good health. Some clones in this sample may be carry-over from other donors' samples.

This clone was detected only once. V and J are TRBV9 and TRBJ1-3; D may be TRBD1 (5 bases). The ends were cut back, 6 bases at V and 0 bases at J, with 10 bases in the middle. The length of the CDR3 is 14 residues. CDR1 is SGDLS and CDR2 is YYNGEE in the germline V gene. DNA of the CDR3: TGTGCCAGCACCCCAGGGAGCTCTGGAAACACCATATATTTT. Protein: CASTPGSSGNTIYF.

V and J are TRBV7-2 and TRBJ2-1; 7 bases are a match to TRBD1. The trim removed 1 base at V and 7 bases at J, leaving 4 bases unmatched. Germline CDR1 is SGHTA and CDR2 is FQGNSA. This CDR3 contains 14 residues. The chain's CDR3 is CASSLDRGGNEQFF. CDR3 sequence (DNA): TGTGCCAGCAGCTTAGACAGGGGTGGTAATGAGCAGTTCTTC.

The chain has TRBV27 and TRBJ1-5, with D perhaps TRBD1 (5 bases). There are 13 residues in the CDR3. V was pared by 2 bases and J by 8 bases, with 10 bases between. Germline lookup yields CDR1 MNHEY and CDR2 SMNVEV (reference sequence). CDR3 in DNA: TGTGCCAGCAGTTTAAGGGTGACAGAGCCCCAGCATTTT. Amino acids: CASSLRVTEPQHF.

The chain combines TRBV19 with TRBJ1-5; D is undetermined. The length of the CDR3 is 15 residues. The V gene's germline CDR1 is LNHDA and CDR2 SQIVND (reference sequence). V lost 8 bases to trimming and J lost 5 bases, with 19 bases between them. CDR3 DNA sequence: TGTGCCAGTCGTAAATCGGCCGGGGTTCATCAGCCCCAGCATTTT. Its protein product is CASRKSAGVHQPQHF.

The chain uses TRBV7-2 and TRBJ1-2; no reliable D call. The CDR3 has 13 amino acids. V shed 5 bases and J shed 0 bases, with 7 bases lying between them. The germline V gene has CDR1 SGHTA and CDR2 FQGNSA. CDR3 bases: TGTGCCAGCAGCCAAGGGTCTAACTATGGCTACACCTTC. Its protein is CASSQGSNYGYTF. Supplemented by reference TRBV7-2 and TRBJ1-2, the full variable domain reads GAGVSQSPSNKVTEKGKDVELRCDPISGHTALYWYRQSLGQGLEFLIYFQGNSAPDKSGLPSDRFSAERTGGSVSTLTIQRTQQEDSAVYLCASSQGSNYGYTFGSGTRLTVV.

This clone was seen just once. The V call is TRBV10-3, the J call TRBJ2-2; 11 bases match TRBD2. CDR1 is ENHRY and CDR2 is SYGVKD in the germline V gene. V shed 5 bases and J 4 bases; nucleotides not matched to a gene: 9. The CDR3 sequence is 17 residues long. In nucleotides, the CDR3 is TGTGCCATCAGTACCCTCTATAGCGGGAGGGGCACCGGGGAGCTGTTTTTT. Translating it yields CAISTLYSGRGTGELFF.

This sequence joins TRBV11-2 and TRBJ2-7; D unresolved. V lost 0 bases, J lost 5 bases, and 11 bases lay in between. CDR1 SGHAT and CDR2 FQNNGV come from the germline V gene. This CDR3 contains 14 residues. The CDR3 reads CASSLDLIGNEQYF. As DNA, the CDR3 is TGTGCCAGCAGCTTAGATCTGATAGGGAACGAGCAGTACTTC.

This rearrangement joins TRBV9 to TRBJ1-1; perhaps TRBD1 as D (5 bases). V shed 0 bases and J shed 4 bases, with 10 bases lying between them. This CDR3 has 14 amino acids. Germline V CDR1 and CDR2: SGDLS, YYNGEE. The CDR3 loop reads CASSVVSGATEAFF. The CDR3 nucleotides read TGTGCCAGCAGCGTAGTGTCCGGGGCCACTGAAGCTTTCTTT.

The chain couples TRBV5-1 to TRBJ2-5; unclear D gene. Deletions cut 0 bases from V and 2 bases from J, with 8 bases between. Germline V gives CDR1 SGHRS, CDR2 YFSETQ. CDR3 length: 14 residues. The CDR3 here is CASSLEPRQETQYF. The CDR3 region has the DNA TGCGCCAGCAGCTTGGAGCCGAGACAAGAGACCCAGTACTTC.

This chain joins TRBV5-1 and TRBJ2-3; 12 bases align to TRBD1. Trimming took 3 bases from V and 0 from J; bases not matched to a gene: 2. Germline loops: CDR1 SGHRS, CDR2 YFSETQ. CDR3 length: 16 amino acids. Written as DNA, the CDR3 is TGCGCCAGCAGCTGGGACAGGGGGCGTAGCACAGATACGCAGTATTTT. Protein product: CASSWDRGRSTDTQYF.

The genes are TRBV19 and TRBJ2-1; maybe TRBD2 (5 bases). The V gene's germline CDR1 is LNHDA and CDR2 SQIVND (reference sequence). The germline V and J ends were trimmed by 6 bases and 9 bases, with 12 bases remaining between them. CDR3 length: 12 amino acids. The DNA of the CDR3 is TGTGCCAGTAGCCTCTCTAGCAGTGAGCAGTTCTTC. Protein sequence: CASSLSSSEQFF.

This chain links TRBV28 with TRBJ2-1; D perhaps matches TRBD2 (5 bases). The CDR3 consists of 12 residues. Trimming left V 6 bases short and J 8 bases short, with 11 bases between. Germline CDR1 reads MDHEN; CDR2 reads SYDVKM. CDR3 sequence: CASSPPGDEQFF. CDR3 nucleotides: TGTGCCAGCAGCCCCCCCGGGGATGAGCAGTTCTTC.

The chain combines TRBV5-1 with TRBJ2-1; a weak D match, TRBD2 (6 bases). The germline V gene has CDR1 SGHRS and CDR2 YFSETQ. The CDR3 loop spans 13 amino acids. The V and J ends lost 3 bases and 6 bases respectively, with 10 bases between them. The chain's CDR3 is CASSSGLLNEQFF. The DNA of the CDR3 is TGCGCCAGCAGCTCCGGACTACTCAATGAGCAGTTCTTC.

Of note for this clone: The junction and the germline gene differ at one end; a read error may be behind it. The rearrangement links TRBV7-7 to TRBJ2-7, with 9 bases aligning to TRBD2. The CDR3 loop spans 15 amino acids. CDR1 is SSHAT and CDR2 is FNYEAQ in the germline V gene (reference sequence). In DNA form, the CDR3 reads TGTGCTAGCAGCTTAGGGCTAGCGGGATTTGACGAGCAGTACTTC. Its protein is CASSLGLAGFDEQYF.

Here the CDR3 reads CASSQGSGTFPYNEQFF. The CDR3 DNA reads as TGCGCCAGCAGCCAAGGGTCCGGGACTTTCCCCTACAATGAGCAGTTCTTC. The chain couples TRBV4-1 to TRBJ2-1, with a tentative D call TRBD2 (6 bases). CDR3 length: 17 amino acids. Trimming removed 1 base from V and 2 bases from J, with 15 bases in between. Germline CDR1 MGHRA, CDR2 YSYEKL.

The sample holds a few counts of this clone. The V gene is TRBV29-1, the J gene TRBJ1-2, with D possibly being TRBD1 (6 bases). Trimming took off 7 bases at V and 1 base at J, with 13 bases between the two ends. The V gene's germline CDR1 is SQVTM and CDR2 ANQGSEA. The CDR3 sequence is 13 residues long. CDR3 region: CSARDTGNYGYTF. In DNA, the CDR3 is TGCAGCGCCCGGGACACCGGTAACTATGGCTACACCTTC.

The rearrangement links TRBV10-3 to TRBJ2-1, with 10 bases matching TRBD1. Germline lookup yields CDR1 ENHRY and CDR2 SYGVKD. The V and J ends lost 6 bases and 7 bases, in that order; junction bases with no gene match: 6. This CDR3 region has 14 residues. CDR3 amino acids: CAIRGDRGGNEQFF. The CDR3 bases are TGTGCCATCAGGGGGGACAGGGGAGGGAATGAGCAGTTCTTC.

The J gene is TRBJ2-7, the V gene TRBV30, with 7 bases identical to TRBD2. Germline CDR1 and CDR2: GTSNPN and SVGIG (reference sequence). V was pared by 8 bases and J by 3 bases, with 4 bases of the junction left unmatched. This CDR3 comprises 11 residues. CDR3 in DNA: TGTGCCGGGACTATGAACTACGAGCAGTACTTC. It is translated as CAGTMNYEQYF.

This clone was seen many times. The CDR3 loop reads CASSYGGVGNEQFF. CDR3 sequence (DNA): TGTGCCAGCAGTTACGGGGGAGTAGGAAATGAGCAGTTCTTC. V is TRBV6-5 and J is TRBJ2-1; D is perhaps TRBD1 or TRBD2 (5 bases each). Between the trimmed V and J ends, which lost 2 bases and 7 bases, there was a span of 12 bases. Germline CDR1 and CDR2: MNHEY and SVGAGI. This CDR3 has 14 residues.

V usage is TRBV2 and J usage is TRBJ1-5; D gene unclear. The ends were cut back, 3 bases at V and 2 bases at J, with 14 bases in the middle. The germline CDR1 and CDR2 sequences are SNHLY and FYNNEI. The CDR3 contains 16 residues. As DNA, the CDR3 is TGTGCCAGCAGTGACAGTTATAGGGCGCGCAATCAGCCCCAGCATTTT. Translating gives CASSDSYRARNQPQHF.

The chain carries TRBV7-3 and TRBJ1-1, with TRBD1 matching 9 bases. Germline V gene data show CDR1 as SGHTA and CDR2 as FQGTGA. The CDR3 extends over 17 amino acids. Trimming removed 2 bases from V and 1 base from J; junction bases left unmatched: 8. The CDR3 spells CASSLWDRVVENTEAFF. CDR3 DNA: TGTGCCAGCAGCTTATGGGACAGGGTAGTTGAGAACACTGAAGCTTTCTTT.

V and J are TRBV7-9 and TRBJ1-2; D is perhaps TRBD1 (5 bases). Germline lookup yields CDR1 SEHNR and CDR2 FQNEAQ (reference sequence). This CDR3 contains 14 residues. Trimming took 7 bases from V and 6 from J, leaving 18 bases between them. The CDR3, as DNA: TGTGCCAGCACCCCCCGCCGGGGCCTAGATGGCTACACCTTC. Translated, it gives CASTPRRGLDGYTF.

This chain uses TRBV28 with TRBJ1-4; 9 bases agree with TRBD1. CDR3 length: 15 residues. Germline values: CDR1 MDHEN, CDR2 SYDVKM. V trimming: 9 bases; J trimming: 8 bases; junction bases outside the gene matches: 13. The CDR3 sequence: CASAKPGTGREKLFF. Written as DNA, the CDR3 is TGTGCCAGTGCCAAACCAGGGACAGGGAGGGAAAAACTGTTTTTT.

The chain combines TRBV4-1 with TRBJ2-3; possibly TRBD1 for D (5 bases). CDR1 is MGHRA, CDR2 YSYEKL, per germline. The CDR3 length is 12 residues. Trimming removed 3 bases at V and 6 bases at J, with 7 bases between. For the CDR3, the DNA is TGCGCCAGCAGCCAGTCAGGGGATACGCAGTATTTT. It specifies CASSQSGDTQYF.

The J gene is TRBJ2-2, the V gene TRBV7-3, with unresolved D. CDR3 length equals 13 residues. The V end was cut by 3 bases, the J end by 4 bases, with 6 bases between. The germline gives CDR1 SGHTA, CDR2 FQGTGA. The CDR3 here is CASSFEFTGELFF. CDR3 coding DNA: TGTGCCAGCAGCTTCGAGTTCACCGGGGAGCTGTTTTTT.

The rearrangement joins TRBV28 to TRBJ2-2, with 7 bases identical to TRBD2. Germline V lookup: CDR1 MDHEN, CDR2 SYDVKM. V lost 7 bases, J lost 4 bases, and 3 bases stayed unmatched. The CDR3 length is 13 residues. This CDR3 reads CASNWGGTGELFF. The CDR3 coding sequence is TGTGCCAGCAATTGGGGGGGCACCGGGGAGCTGTTTTTT. Full variable domain (missing parts from reference TRBV28 and TRBJ2-2): DVKVTQSSRYLVKRTGEKVFLECVQDMDHENMFWYRQDPGLGLRLIYFSYDVKMKEKGDIPEGYSVSREKKERFSLILESASTNQTSMYLCASNWGGTGELFFGEGSRLTVL.

Worth noting for this clone: Being one base from a much bigger clone, this may be a read error. Other nucleotide sequences in the sample specify the same CDR3. J is TRBJ2-4 and V is TRBV7-9, with D perhaps matching TRBD1 or TRBD2 (5 bases each). The germline V gene encodes CDR1 SEHNR and CDR2 FQNEAQ (reference sequence). The CDR3 covers 14 residues. The V end lost 4 bases, the J end lost 1 base, and 8 bases lay between the germline ends. CDR3 residues: CASSSGTAKNIQYF. The CDR3 region has the DNA TGTGCCAGCAGCTCCGGGACGGCCAAAAACATTCAGTACTTC.

This chain uses TRBV2 with TRBJ2-7; weak D call: TRBD1 (6 bases). CDR1 and CDR2 from the germline V gene are SNHLY and FYNNEI. V lost 5 bases, J lost 6 bases, and 14 bases lay in between. This CDR3 is built from 13 residues. Here the CDR3 DNA reads TGTGCCAGCAGTACTCCCCCAGGGGCCGAGCAGTACTTC. Translating gives CASSTPPGAEQYF. Looking up the rest from reference TRBV2 and TRBJ2-7 gives the full variable domain: EPEVTQTPSHQVTQMGQEVILRCVPISNHLYFYWYRQILGQKVEFLVSFYNNEISEKSEIFDDQFSVERPDGSNFTLKIRSTKLEDSAMYFCASSTPPGAEQYFGPGTRLTVT.